This record concerns one T cell receptor (beta chain) sequence. This sample is part of a study of T cell responses to AZD1222 COVID-19 vaccine. V gave up 1 base and J gave up 4 bases; unmatched junction bases: 8. The germline CDR1 and CDR2 sequences are MGHDK and SYGVNS. The CDR3 runs 16 residues. Repertoires were generated with immunoSEQ multiplex PCR, while TCRdb's copy carries only in-frame clones and drops some. The repertoire holds approximately 120,000 clones, about nine tenths seen once, with over 6.5% in the top ten. The chain carries TRBV25-1 and TRBJ1-2; TRBD1 agrees at 8 bases. This TCR was sampled from an adult in good health. This sample comprised peripheral blood, obtained on day 0 of AZD1222 vaccination. CDR3 in DNA: TGTGCCAGCAGTGAATTAACAGGACAGGGTAGCTATGGCTACACCTTC. Its translation: CASSELTGQGSYGYTF.